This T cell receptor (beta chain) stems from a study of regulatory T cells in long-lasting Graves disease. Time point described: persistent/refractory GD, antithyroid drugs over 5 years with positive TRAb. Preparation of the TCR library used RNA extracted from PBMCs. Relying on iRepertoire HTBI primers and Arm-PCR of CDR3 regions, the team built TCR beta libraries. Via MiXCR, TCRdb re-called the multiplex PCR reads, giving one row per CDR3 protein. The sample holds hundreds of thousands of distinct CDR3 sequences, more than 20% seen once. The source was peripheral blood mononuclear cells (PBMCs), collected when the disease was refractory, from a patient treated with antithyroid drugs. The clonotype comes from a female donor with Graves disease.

The CDR3 coding sequence is TGTGCCACCGCTCCGGGACTAGGTGCCTACGAGCAGTACTTC. The encoded protein is CATAPGLGAYEQYF. The chain employs TRBV27 and TRBJ2-7; 8 bases align to TRBD2. Germline lookup yields CDR1 MNHEY and CDR2 SMNVEV (reference sequence). The trim removed 10 bases at V and 2 bases at J, leaving 10 bases unmatched. The CDR3 is made up of 14 amino acids.